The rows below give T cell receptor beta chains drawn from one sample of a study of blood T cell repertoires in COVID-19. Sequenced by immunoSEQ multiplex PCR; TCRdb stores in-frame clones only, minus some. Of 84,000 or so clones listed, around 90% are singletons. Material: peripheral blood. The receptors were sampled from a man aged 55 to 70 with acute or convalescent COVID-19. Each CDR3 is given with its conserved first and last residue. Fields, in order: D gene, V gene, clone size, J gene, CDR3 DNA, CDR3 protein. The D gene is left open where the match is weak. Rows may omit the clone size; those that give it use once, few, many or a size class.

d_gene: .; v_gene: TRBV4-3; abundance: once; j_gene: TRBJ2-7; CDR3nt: TGCGCCAGCAGCCAAGATCAGTTTTCCTACGAGCAGTACTTC; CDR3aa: CASSQDQFSYEQYF
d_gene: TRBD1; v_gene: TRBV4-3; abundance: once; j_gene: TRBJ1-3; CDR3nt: TGCGCCAGCAGTCCGGGGGCAGGGGGCTTCTCTGGAAACACCATATATTTT; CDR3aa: CASSPGAGGFSGNTIYF
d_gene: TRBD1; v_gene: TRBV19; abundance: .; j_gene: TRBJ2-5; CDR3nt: TGTGCCAGTAGTATAGTAGGGACAGGACGAGAGACCCAGTACTTC; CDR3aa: CASSIVGTGRETQYF
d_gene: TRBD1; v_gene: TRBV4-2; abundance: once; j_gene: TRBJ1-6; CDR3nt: TGTGCCAGCAGCCAGGACAGGGACATTAGTTCACCCCTCCACTTT; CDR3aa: CASSQDRDISSPLHF
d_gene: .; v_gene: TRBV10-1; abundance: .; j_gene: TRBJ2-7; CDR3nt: TGCGCCAGCAGTAGCGATCCCCTCTACGAGCAGTACTTC; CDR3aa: CASSSDPLYEQYF
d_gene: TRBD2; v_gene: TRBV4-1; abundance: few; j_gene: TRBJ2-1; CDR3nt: TGCGCCAGCAGCCAACTAGCGGGGGGGCCGAATGAGCAGTTCTTC; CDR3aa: CASSQLAGGPNEQFF
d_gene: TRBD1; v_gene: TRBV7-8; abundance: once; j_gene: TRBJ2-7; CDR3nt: TGTGCCAGCAGCTCGGGACAGGGTGGTTACGAGCAGTACTTC; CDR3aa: CASSSGQGGYEQYF
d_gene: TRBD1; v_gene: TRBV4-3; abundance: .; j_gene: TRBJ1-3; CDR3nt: TGCGCCAGCAGCCAAACAGGGGGAAGAGGAAACACCATATATTTT; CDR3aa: CASSQTGGRGNTIYF
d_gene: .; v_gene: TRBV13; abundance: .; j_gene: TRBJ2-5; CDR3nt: TGTGCCAGCAGCCCCTCGGGCAGGGTCGGGCGTGAGACCCAGTACTTC; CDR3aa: CASSPSGRVGRETQYF
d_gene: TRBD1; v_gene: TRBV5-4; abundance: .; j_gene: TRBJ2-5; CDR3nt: TGTGCCAGCAGCTTAATCGGACAGGGGGCTGGGGAGACCCAGTACTTC; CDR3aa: CASSLIGQGAGETQYF
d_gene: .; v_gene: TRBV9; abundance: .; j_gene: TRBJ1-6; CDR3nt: TGTGCCAGCAGCGTAGCTGCTGGGAGCTCCTATAATTCACCCCTCCACTTT; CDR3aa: CASSVAAGSSYNSPLHF
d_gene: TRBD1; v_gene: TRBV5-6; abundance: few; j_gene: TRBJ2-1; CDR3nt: TGTGCCAGCAGCTTGTTGCGAGGGGGCTTGTACAATGAGCAGTTCTTC; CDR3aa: CASSLLRGGLYNEQFF
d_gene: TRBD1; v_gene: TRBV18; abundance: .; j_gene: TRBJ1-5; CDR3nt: TGTGCCAGCTCACCTGACAGGGACCAAAATCAGCCCCAGCATTTT; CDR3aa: CASSPDRDQNQPQHF
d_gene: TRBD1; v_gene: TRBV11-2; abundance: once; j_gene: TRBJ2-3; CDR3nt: TGTGCCAGCAGAAAAGGACAGGGGGGAAACACAGATACGCAGTATTTT; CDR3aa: CASRKGQGGNTDTQYF
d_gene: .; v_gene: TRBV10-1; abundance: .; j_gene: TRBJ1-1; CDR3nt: TGCGCCAGCAGTGAGTCAAAGTACAGGGTTGGGAACACTGAAGCTTTCTTT; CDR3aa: CASSESKYRVGNTEAFF
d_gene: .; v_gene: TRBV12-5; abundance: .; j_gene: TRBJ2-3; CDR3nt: TGTGCTAGTGGGCCCCACGGGAGCACAGATACGCAGTATTTT; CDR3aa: CASGPHGSTDTQYF
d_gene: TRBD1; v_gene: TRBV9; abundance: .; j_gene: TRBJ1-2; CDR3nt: TGTGCCAGCAGCGCATATCCCGGGACAGACTATGGCTACACCTTC; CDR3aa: CASSAYPGTDYGYTF
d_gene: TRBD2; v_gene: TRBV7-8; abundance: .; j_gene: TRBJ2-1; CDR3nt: TGTGCCAGCAGCCAAGTAGCGGGGGGGTACAATGAGCAGTTCTTC; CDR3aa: CASSQVAGGYNEQFF
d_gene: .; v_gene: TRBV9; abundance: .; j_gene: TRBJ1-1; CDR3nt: TGTGCCAGCAGCCCCCCGATGATGGGAGGGACTGAAGCTTTCTTT; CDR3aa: CASSPPMMGGTEAFF
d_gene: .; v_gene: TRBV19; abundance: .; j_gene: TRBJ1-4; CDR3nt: TGTGCCAGTAGCCGACAATCGGCTAATGAAAAACTGTTTTTT; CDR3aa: CASSRQSANEKLFF
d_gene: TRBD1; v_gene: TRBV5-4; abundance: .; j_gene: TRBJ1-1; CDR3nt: TGTGCCAGCAGCTTGGGTGACAGGGTGGGCACTGAAGCTTTCTTT; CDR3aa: CASSLGDRVGTEAFF
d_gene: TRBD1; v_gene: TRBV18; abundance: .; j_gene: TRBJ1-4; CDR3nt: TGTGCCAGCTCCCGGGACAGGGTCGCTAATGAAAAACTGTTTTTT; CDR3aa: CASSRDRVANEKLFF
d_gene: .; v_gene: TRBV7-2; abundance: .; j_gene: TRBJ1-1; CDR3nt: TGTGCCAGCAGTCCGTCCGCCGAGGACACTGAAGCTTTCTTT; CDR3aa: CASSPSAEDTEAFF
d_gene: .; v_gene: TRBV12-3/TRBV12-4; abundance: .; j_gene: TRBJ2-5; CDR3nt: TGTGCCAGCAGTTTCGGGACTTCGACCCAGTACTTC; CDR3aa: CASSFGTSTQYF
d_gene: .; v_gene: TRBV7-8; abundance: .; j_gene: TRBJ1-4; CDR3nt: TGTGCCAGCAGCTTAGTTAGGACAGCCAATGAAAAACTGTTTTTT; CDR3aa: CASSLVRTANEKLFF
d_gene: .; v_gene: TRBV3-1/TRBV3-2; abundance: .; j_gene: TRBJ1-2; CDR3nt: TGTGCCAGCAGTACGCAGGGGTCTAACTATGGCTACACCTTC; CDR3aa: CASSTQGSNYGYTF
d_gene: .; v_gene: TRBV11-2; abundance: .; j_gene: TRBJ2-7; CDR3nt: TGTGCCAGCAGCTTAGGCAGTTCCTACGAGCAGTACTTC; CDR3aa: CASSLGSSYEQYF
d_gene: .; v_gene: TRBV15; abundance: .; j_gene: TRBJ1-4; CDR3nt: TGTGCCACCAGCAGAGAGTCGACAGCTCAGGATGCAACTAATGAAAAACTGTTTTTT; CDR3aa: CATSRESTAQDATNEKLFF
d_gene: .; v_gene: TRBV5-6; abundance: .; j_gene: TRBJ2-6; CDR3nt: TGTGCCAGCAGCTTGATCAGGGTCTCTGGGGCCAACGTCCTGACTTTC; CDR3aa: CASSLIRVSGANVLTF
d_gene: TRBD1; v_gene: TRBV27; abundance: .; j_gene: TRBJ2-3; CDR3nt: TGTGCCAGCAGTTTGAGGGGACAGAGCACAGATACGCAGTATTTT; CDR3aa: CASSLRGQSTDTQYF
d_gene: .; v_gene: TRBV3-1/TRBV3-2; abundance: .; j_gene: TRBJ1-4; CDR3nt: TGTGCCAGCAGGGCGGGAACTAATGAAAAACTGTTTTTT; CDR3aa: CASRAGTNEKLFF
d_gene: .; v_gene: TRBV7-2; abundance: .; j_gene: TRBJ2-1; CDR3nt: TGTGCCAGCAGGCGGGGAGGTTCAAAGGGCTACAATGAGCAGTTCTTC; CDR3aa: CASRRGGSKGYNEQFF
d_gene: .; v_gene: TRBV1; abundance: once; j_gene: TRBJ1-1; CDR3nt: TGCACCAGCAGCCAAGACAGGACAGGGCGGACTGAAGCTTTCTTT; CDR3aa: CTSSQDRTGRTEAFF
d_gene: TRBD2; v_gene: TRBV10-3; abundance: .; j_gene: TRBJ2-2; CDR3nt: TGTGCCATCAGCCCTTTTGGGGCTAGCGGCACCGGGGAGCTGTTTTTT; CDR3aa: CAISPFGASGTGELFF
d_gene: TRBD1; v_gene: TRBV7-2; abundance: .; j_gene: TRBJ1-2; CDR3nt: TGTGCCAGCAGCTTAGGGGGACAGGGCGCTAACTATGGCTACACCTTC; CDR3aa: CASSLGGQGANYGYTF
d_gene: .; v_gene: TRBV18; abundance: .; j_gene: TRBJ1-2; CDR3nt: TGTGCCAGCTCACCCCTCAATACGGACTATGGCTACACCTTC; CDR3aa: CASSPLNTDYGYTF
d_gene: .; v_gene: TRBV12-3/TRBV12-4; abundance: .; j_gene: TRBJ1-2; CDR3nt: TGTGCCAGCAGTACAAGTATCGTTCAAGGCTACACCTTC; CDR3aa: CASSTSIVQGYTF
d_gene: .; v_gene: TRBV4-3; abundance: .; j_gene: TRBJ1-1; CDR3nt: TGCGCCAGCAGCCAAGACTCGGTCGGGGACTCTGAAGCTTTCTTT; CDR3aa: CASSQDSVGDSEAFF
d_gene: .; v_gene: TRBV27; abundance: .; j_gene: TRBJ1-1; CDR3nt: TGTGCCAGCAGACAGGGTTCGTCTGAAGCTTTCTTT; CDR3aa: CASRQGSSEAFF
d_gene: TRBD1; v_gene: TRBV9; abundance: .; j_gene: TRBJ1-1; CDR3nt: TGTGCCAGCAGCGTAGCAGGGGGCGCGAGGACTGAAGCTTTCTTT; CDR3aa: CASSVAGGARTEAFF
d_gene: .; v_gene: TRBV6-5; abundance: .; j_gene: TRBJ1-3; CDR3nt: TGTGCCAGCAGTTACTCGGAGTGGGTAAACACCATATATTTT; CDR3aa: CASSYSEWVNTIYF
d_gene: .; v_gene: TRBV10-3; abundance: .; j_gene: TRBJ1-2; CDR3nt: TGTGCCATCAGTGAGTCGGCAGGGGACCATGGCTACACCTTC; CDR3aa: CAISESAGDHGYTF
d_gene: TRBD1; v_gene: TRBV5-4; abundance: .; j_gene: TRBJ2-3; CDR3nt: TGTGCCAGCAGCTCCGGGGACAGGGTGAAGACAGATACGCAGTATTTT; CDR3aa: CASSSGDRVKTDTQYF
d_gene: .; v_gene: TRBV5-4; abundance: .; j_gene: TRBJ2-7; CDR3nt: TGTGCCAGCAGCTTGGGGGGGACTGCCACCTTCTACGAGCAGTACTTC; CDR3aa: CASSLGGTATFYEQYF
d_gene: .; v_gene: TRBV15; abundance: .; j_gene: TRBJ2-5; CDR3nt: TGTGCCACCAGCAGAGCGGGATCAGTGGGAGAGACCCAGTACTTC; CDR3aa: CATSRAGSVGETQYF
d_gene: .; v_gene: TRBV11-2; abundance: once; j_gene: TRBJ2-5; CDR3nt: TGTGCCAGCAGCTTGGGGGCACCCCAAGAGACCCAGTACTTC; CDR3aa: CASSLGAPQETQYF
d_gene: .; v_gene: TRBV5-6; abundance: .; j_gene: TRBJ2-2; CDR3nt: TGTGCCAGCAGCTTGGGAGCGGTTGGGAACGGGGAGCTGTTTTTT; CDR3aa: CASSLGAVGNGELFF
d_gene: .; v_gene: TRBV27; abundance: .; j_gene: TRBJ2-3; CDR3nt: TGTGCCAGCAGTGTGTTGAGGGTTAGCACAGATACGCAGTATTTT; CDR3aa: CASSVLRVSTDTQYF
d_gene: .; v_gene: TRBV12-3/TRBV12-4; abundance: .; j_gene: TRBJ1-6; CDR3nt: TGTGCCAGCAGCGAAGCCAATAATTCACCCCTCCACTTT; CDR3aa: CASSEANNSPLHF
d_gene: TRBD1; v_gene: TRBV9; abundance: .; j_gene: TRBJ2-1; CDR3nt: TGTGCCAGCAGCCCGCGCCTACAGGGGATAAATGAGCAGTTCTTC; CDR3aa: CASSPRLQGINEQFF
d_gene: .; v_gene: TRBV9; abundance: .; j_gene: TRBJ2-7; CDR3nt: TGTGCCAGCAGCGTTTCCCCGGGTTACGAGCAGTACTTC; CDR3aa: CASSVSPGYEQYF
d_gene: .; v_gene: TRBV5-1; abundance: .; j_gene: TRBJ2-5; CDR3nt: TGCGCCAGCAGCTCCACTAGTGCAGAGACCCAGTACTTC; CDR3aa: CASSSTSAETQYF